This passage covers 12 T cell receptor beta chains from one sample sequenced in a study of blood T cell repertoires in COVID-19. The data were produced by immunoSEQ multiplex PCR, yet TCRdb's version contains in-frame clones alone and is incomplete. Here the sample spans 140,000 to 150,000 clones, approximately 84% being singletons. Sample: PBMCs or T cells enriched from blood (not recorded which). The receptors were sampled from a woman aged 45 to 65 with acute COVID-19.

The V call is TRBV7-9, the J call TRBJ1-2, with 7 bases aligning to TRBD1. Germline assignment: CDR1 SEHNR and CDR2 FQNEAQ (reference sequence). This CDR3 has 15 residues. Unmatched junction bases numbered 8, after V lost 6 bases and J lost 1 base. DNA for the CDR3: TGTGCCAGCAGTTCCTGGGACAGCGTTAACTATGGCTACACCTTC. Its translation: CASSSWDSVNYGYTF.

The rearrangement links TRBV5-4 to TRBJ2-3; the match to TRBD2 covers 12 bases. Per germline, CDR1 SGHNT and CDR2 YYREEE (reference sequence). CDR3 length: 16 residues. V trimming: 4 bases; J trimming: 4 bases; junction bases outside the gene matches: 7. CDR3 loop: CASSMTSGSFADTQYF. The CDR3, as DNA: TGTGCCAGCAGCATGACTAGCGGGAGTTTCGCAGATACGCAGTATTTT.

The CDR3 is CASSLGLAGVYEQYF. The CDR3 DNA follows: TGTGCCAGCAGCCTGGGACTAGCGGGAGTCTACGAGCAGTACTTC. The chain employs TRBV3-1 (or the pseudogene TRBV3-2) and TRBJ2-7; 14 bases fit TRBD2. V lost 4 bases to trimming and J lost 3 bases; unmatched junction nucleotides: 2. Germline CDR1 LGHDT, CDR2 YNNKEL (reference sequence). The CDR3 totals 15 residues.

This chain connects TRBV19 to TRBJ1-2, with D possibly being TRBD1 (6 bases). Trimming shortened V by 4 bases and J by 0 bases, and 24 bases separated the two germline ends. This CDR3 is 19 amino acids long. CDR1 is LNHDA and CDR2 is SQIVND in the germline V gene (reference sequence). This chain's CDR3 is CASSRELRDTWAANYGYTF. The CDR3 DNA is TGTGCCAGTAGTAGAGAACTCCGGGACACATGGGCAGCTAACTATGGCTACACCTTC.

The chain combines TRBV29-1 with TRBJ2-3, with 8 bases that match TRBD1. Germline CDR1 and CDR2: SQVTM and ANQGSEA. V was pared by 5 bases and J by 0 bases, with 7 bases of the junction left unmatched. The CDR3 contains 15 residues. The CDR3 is CSVTAGGLSTDTQYF. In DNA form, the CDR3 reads TGCAGCGTTACCGCAGGGGGCCTTAGCACAGATACGCAGTATTTT.

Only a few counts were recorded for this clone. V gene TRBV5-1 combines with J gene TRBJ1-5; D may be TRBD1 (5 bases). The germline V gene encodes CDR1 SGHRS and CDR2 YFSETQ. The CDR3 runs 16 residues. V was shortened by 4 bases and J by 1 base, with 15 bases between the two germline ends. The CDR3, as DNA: TGCGCCAGCAGCCTCTCCGCCGGGGGAAGCAATCAGCCCCAGCATTTT. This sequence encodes CASSLSAGGSNQPQHF.

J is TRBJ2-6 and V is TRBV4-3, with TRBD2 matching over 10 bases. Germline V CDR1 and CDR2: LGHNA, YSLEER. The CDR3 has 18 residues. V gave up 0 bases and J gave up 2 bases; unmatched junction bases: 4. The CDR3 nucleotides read TGCGCCAGCAGCCAAGATACTAGCGGGATCGCTGGGGCCAACGTCCTGACTTTC. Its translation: CASSQDTSGIAGANVLTF.

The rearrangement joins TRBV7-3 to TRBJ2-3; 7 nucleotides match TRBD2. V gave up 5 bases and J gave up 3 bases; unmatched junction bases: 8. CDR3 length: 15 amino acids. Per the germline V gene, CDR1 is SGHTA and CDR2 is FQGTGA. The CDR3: CASSASGIPTDTQYF. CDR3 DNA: TGTGCCAGCAGCGCCAGCGGGATACCTACAGATACGCAGTATTTT.

CDR3: CATSRSWGTDNYGYTF. The CDR3 DNA follows: TGTGCCACCAGCAGATCGTGGGGGACAGATAACTATGGCTACACCTTC. The chain links TRBV15 to TRBJ1-2; 7 nucleotides match TRBD1. This CDR3 spans 16 amino acids. Per the germline V gene, CDR1 is LNHNV and CDR2 is YYDKDF (reference sequence). V lost 2 bases and J lost 1; bases outside the gene matches: 7.

DNA for the CDR3: TGTGCCAGCAGCATTGCCGCGAGAGAGCAGTTCTTC. It encodes CASSIAAREQFF. The chain has TRBV12-3 or TRBV12-4 and TRBJ2-1, with D unresolved. Trimming left V 6 bases short and J 10 bases short, with 13 bases between. This CDR3 has 12 amino acids.

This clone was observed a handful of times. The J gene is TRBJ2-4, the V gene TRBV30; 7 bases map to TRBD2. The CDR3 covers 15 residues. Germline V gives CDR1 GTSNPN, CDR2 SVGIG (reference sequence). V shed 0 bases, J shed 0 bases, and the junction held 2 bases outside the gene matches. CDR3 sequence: CAWSVGGRAKNIQYF. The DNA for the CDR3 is TGTGCCTGGAGTGTGGGCGGGAGAGCCAAAAACATTCAGTACTTC.

CDR3 sequence reads: CASSISSRLPQHF. The CDR3 nucleotides read TGTGCCAGCAGCATATCATCGCGCTTGCCCCAGCATTTT. The chain joins TRBV5-8 to TRBJ1-5; D is unresolved. This CDR3 spans 13 amino acids. V shed 4 bases and J shed 9 bases, with 14 bases lying between them. Germline V gene lookup returns CDR1 SGHTS and CDR2 YDEGEE. The whole variable domain, filled in from reference TRBV5-8 and TRBJ1-5, reads EAGVTQSPTHLIKTRGQQATLRCSPISGHTSVYWYQQALGLGLQFLLWYDEGEERNRGNFPPRFSGRQFPNYSSELNVNALELEDSALYLCASSISSRLPQHFGDGTRLSIL.